The next 8 T cell receptor beta chains were all read from a single sample in a study of shared clonotypes between healthy human individuals. This table comes from immunoSEQ multiplex PCR, and its TCRdb copy is limited to in-frame clones, with some not included. There are approximately 1.5 million clones in the sample; around 98% occur only once, and about 0.45% lies in the top ten. Material: naive CD4+ T cells sorted from blood. Subset defined: CD45RA+ positively selected. Source of these receptors: a young man in good health.

This clone was detected only once. The chain couples TRBV7-6 to TRBJ2-7, with D possibly matching TRBD1 (7 bases). This CDR3 region has 16 residues. CDR1 and CDR2 from the germline V gene are SGHVS and FNYEAQ. V lost 0 bases and J 3 bases, leaving 15 bases between the germline ends. In DNA, the CDR3 is TGTGCCAGCAGCTTAGCACCCACAGGGGACTTCTACGAGCAGTACTTC. This sequence encodes CASSLAPTGDFYEQYF.

V gene TRBV28 combines with J gene TRBJ2-1; a possible D gene is TRBD2 (7 bases). Germline CDR1 and CDR2: MDHEN and SYDVKM. CDR3 length: 13 residues. V lost 8 bases, J lost 8 bases, and 16 bases lay in between. The CDR3 DNA sequence: TGTGCCAGCTGGGGGGAGGGGGGTTATGAGCAGTTCTTC. Translation gives CASWGEGGYEQFF. Drawing the rest from reference TRBV28 and TRBJ2-1, the complete variable domain is DVKVTQSSRYLVKRTGEKVFLECVQDMDHENMFWYRQDPGLGLRLIYFSYDVKMKEKGDIPEGYSVSREKKERFSLILESASTNQTSMYLCASWGEGGYEQFFGPGTRLTVL.

The chain employs TRBV28 and TRBJ1-5; D unresolved. The CDR3 contains 15 residues. Deletions cut 5 bases from V and 2 bases from J, with 13 bases between. Germline CDR1 is MDHEN and CDR2 is SYDVKM. The CDR3 DNA reads TGTGCCAGCAGTAAGGACCTTATAGGCAATCAGCCCCAGCATTTT. This codes for CASSKDLIGNQPQHF.

The chain recombines TRBV2 with TRBJ1-5; D unclear. V dropped 8 bases and J dropped 2 bases, with 13 bases sitting between them. The CDR3 length is 14 residues. Per germline, CDR1 SNHLY and CDR2 FYNNEI. Written as DNA, the CDR3 is TGTGCCAGCGGTAGGGCAGGAGGCAATCAGCCCCAGCATTTT. This gives the protein CASGRAGGNQPQHF.

The V and J genes are TRBV28 and TRBJ2-1, with 15 bases lining up with TRBD2. Germline CDR1 and CDR2: MDHEN and SYDVKM. The CDR3 is 17 amino acids. J was trimmed by 5 bases and V by 6 bases; bases with no gene match: 8. The CDR3: CASSRRTSGRDHNEQFF. The CDR3 DNA reads as TGTGCCAGCAGCAGAAGGACTAGCGGGAGGGACCACAATGAGCAGTTCTTC. The full variable domain, its missing parts supplied by reference TRBV28 and TRBJ2-1, is DVKVTQSSRYLVKRTGEKVFLECVQDMDHENMFWYRQDPGLGLRLIYFSYDVKMKEKGDIPEGYSVSREKKERFSLILESASTNQTSMYLCASSRRTSGRDHNEQFFGPGTRLTVL.

V is TRBV5-1 and J is TRBJ2-3, with a weak D call TRBD2 (6 bases). The CDR3 totals 18 residues. Trimming pared 7 bases from V and 0 bases from J, leaving 24 bases between. CDR1 and CDR2 from the germline V gene are SGHRS and YFSETQ. CDR3 sequence: CASGLRTGTPPSTDTQYF. CDR3 DNA sequence: TGCGCCAGCGGACTAAGAACGGGCACCCCTCCTAGCACAGATACGCAGTATTTT.

The rearrangement links TRBV15 to TRBJ1-5; D is unresolved. CDR1 and CDR2 from the germline V gene are LNHNV and YYDKDF (reference sequence). This CDR3 is built from 14 residues. The V gene lost 3 bases and the J gene lost 7 bases, with 13 bases spanning the gap. CDR3 amino acids: CATSRYAFDQPQHF. DNA for the CDR3: TGTGCCACCAGCAGGTATGCATTCGACCAGCCCCAGCATTTT.

The rearrangement links TRBV11-2 to TRBJ2-3; D ambiguous. Germline V gene sequence: CDR1 SGHAT, CDR2 FQNNGV. V shed 3 bases and J shed 1 base, with 5 bases lying between them. The CDR3 is 13 amino acids. The CDR3 loop is CASSFSRTDTQYF. CDR3 nucleotide sequence: TGTGCCAGCAGCTTCTCTCGCACAGATACGCAGTATTTT.